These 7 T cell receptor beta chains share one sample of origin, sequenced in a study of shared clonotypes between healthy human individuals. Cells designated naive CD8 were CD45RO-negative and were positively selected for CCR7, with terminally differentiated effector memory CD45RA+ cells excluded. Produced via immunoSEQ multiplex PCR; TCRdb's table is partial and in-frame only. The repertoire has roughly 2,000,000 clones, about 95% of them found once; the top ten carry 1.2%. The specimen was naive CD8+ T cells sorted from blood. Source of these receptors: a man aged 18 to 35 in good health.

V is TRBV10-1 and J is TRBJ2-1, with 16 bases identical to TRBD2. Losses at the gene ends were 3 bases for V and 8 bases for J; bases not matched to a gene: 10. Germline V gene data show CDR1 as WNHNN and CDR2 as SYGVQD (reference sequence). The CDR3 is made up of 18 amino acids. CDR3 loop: CASSELRGTSGRAYEQFF. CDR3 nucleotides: TGCGCCAGCAGTGAACTCCGCGGGACTAGCGGGAGGGCATATGAGCAGTTCTTC.

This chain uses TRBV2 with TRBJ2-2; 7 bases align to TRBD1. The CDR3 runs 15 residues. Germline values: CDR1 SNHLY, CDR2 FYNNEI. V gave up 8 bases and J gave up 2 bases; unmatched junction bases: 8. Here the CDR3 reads CASGGQTTNTGELFF. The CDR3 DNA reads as TGTGCCAGCGGGGGACAGACGACAAACACCGGGGAGCTGTTTTTT.

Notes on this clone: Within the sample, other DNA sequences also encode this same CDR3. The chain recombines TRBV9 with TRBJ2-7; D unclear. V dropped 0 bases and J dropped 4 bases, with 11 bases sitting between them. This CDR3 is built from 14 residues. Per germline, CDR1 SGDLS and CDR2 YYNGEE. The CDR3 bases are TGTGCCAGCAGCGTAGGGCAGACTGGATACGAGCAGTACTTC. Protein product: CASSVGQTGYEQYF. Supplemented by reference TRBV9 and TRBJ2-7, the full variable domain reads DSGVTQTPKHLITATGQRVTLRCSPRSGDLSVYWYQQSLDQGLQFLIQYYNGEERAKGNILERFSAQQFPDLHSELNLSSLELGDSALYFCASSVGQTGYEQYFGPGTRLTVT.

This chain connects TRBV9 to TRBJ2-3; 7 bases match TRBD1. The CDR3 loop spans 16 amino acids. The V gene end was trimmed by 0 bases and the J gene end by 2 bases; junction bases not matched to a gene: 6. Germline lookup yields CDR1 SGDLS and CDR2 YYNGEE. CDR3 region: CASSVVTGKLTDTQYF. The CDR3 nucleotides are TGTGCCAGCAGCGTAGTGACAGGGAAACTCACAGATACGCAGTATTTT.

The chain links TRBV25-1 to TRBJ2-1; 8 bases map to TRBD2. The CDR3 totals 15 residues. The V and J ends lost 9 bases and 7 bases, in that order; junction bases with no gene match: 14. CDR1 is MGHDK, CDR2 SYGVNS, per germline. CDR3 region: CASTLAGPHGNEQFF. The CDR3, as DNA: TGTGCCAGTACTCTAGCGGGTCCCCATGGGAATGAGCAGTTCTTC.

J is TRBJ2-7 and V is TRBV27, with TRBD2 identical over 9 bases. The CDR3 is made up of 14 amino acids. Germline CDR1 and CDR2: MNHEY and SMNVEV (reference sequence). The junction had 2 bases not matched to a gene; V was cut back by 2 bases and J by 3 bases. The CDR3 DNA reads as TGTGCCAGCAGTTTACTAGCGGGGTTCTACGAGCAGTACTTC. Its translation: CASSLLAGFYEQYF.

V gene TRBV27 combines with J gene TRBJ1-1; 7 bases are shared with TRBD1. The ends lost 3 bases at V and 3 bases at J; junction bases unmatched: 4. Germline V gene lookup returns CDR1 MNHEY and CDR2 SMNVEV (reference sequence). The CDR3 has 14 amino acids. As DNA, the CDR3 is TGTGCCAGCAGTTTCAACAGGGGCTACACTGAAGCTTTCTTT. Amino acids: CASSFNRGYTEAFF.